This entry is about one TCR beta chain. Its matching antigen is unknown. The sample belongs to a study of T cells expressing NK-cell markers. Study information: HCMV seropositivity characterized most of the eight sequenced donors, and seronegativity one. The study, taken as a whole, reports: Similarly, these clonotypes led the CD3+CD56-NKG2C+ fraction as well in a few donors.

As the method of synthesis, 5'RACE template switching with UMIs yielded TCR beta cDNA. Each CDR3 protein gets one entry in TCRdb, which reprocessed the 5' RACE reads and gives no DNA. The specimen's table records more than 250,000 distinct CDR3 sequences. The CDR3 length is 16 residues. This receptor was obtained from a man in his late teens or twenties in good health. The material sequenced was blood T cells: a sorted CD56 or NKG2C T cell subset, CD4+ or CD8+ T cells, or bulk PBMC T cells (not recorded which). The chain uses TRBV12-3 or TRBV12-4 and TRBJ1-1; TCRdb's assignment of TRBD1 cannot be checked, as there is no DNA. This CDR3 reads CASRPPAEGDNTEAFF.